This TCR beta chain comes out of a study of T cells after yellow fever vaccination. In germline, CDR1 is SGHNT, CDR2 YYREEE (reference sequence). The CDR3 spans 14 residues. The germline V and J ends were trimmed by 5 bases and 10 bases, with 16 bases remaining between them. The authors made TCR cDNA by 5'RACE template switching, adding a universal primer site and UMIs. TCRdb passed the 5' RACE reads through MiXCR, listing each CDR3 protein once. This sample carries about 550,000 distinct CDR3 sequences, 15% to 20% of them seen once, and the ten largest clones take around 15%. This clonotype has just a few counts.

This clonotype was sampled from a man aged 30 to 45 who received the YFV17D yellow fever vaccine. V gene TRBV5-4 combines with J gene TRBJ1-6; D is perhaps TRBD1 (5 bases). Specimen: PBMCs, collected 15 days after the yellow fever booster vaccination. The CDR3 coding sequence is TGTGCCAGCAGTTCCCGAGAGGGACGCTCACCCCTCCACTTT. It codes for CASSSREGRSPLHF. Together with reference TRBV5-4 and TRBJ1-6, the CDR3 gives the full variable domain: ETGVTQSPTHLIKTRGQQVTLRCSSQSGHNTVSWYQQALGQGPQFIFQYYREEENGRGNFPPRFSGLQFPNYSSELNVNALELDDSALYLCASSSREGRSPLHFGNGTRLTVT.